These 18 T cell receptor beta chains were sequenced from one sample in a study of blood T cell repertoires in COVID-19. Using immunoSEQ multiplex PCR, the repertoire was profiled, and TCRdb retains in-frame clones only, with some absent. The sample includes approximately 260,000 clones, roughly 80% of them seen just once. Sequencing was performed on peripheral blood. The receptors stem from an elderly woman with active or convalescent COVID-19.

The chain joins TRBV11-2 to TRBJ2-1; 7 bases agree with TRBD1. The V gene's germline CDR1 is SGHAT and CDR2 FQNNGV. Losses at the gene ends were 5 bases for V and 7 bases for J; bases not matched to a gene: 8. The CDR3 extends over 14 amino acids. The CDR3 region is CASSQNRGRNEQFF. The CDR3 region has the DNA TGTGCCAGCAGCCAAAACAGGGGACGTAATGAGCAGTTCTTC.

This chain's CDR3 is CATDWGVFTAFQPQHF. The CDR3 coding sequence is TGTGCCACCGATTGGGGGGTCTTCACAGCTTTTCAGCCCCAGCATTTT. The V call is TRBV5-6, the J call TRBJ1-5; a weak D match, TRBD1 (5 bases). CDR1 SGHDT and CDR2 YYEEEE come from the germline V gene. V dropped 9 bases and J dropped 6 bases, with 25 bases sitting between them. The CDR3 sequence is 16 residues long.

This chain connects TRBV6-6 to TRBJ1-5, with D possibly TRBD1 on 5 matching bases. V was pared by 5 bases and J by 1 base, with 15 bases between. Germline CDR1 is MNHNY and CDR2 is SVGAGI (reference sequence). This CDR3 has 16 residues. The chain's CDR3 is CASSQGGTGSNQPQHF. CDR3 DNA: TGTGCCAGCAGTCAAGGAGGGACGGGAAGCAATCAGCCCCAGCATTTT.

The CDR3 reads CASSLDTGGYQPQHF. CDR3 DNA: TGTGCCAGCAGCTTGGACACAGGGGGCTATCAGCCCCAGCATTTT. The chain has TRBV7-9 and TRBJ1-5, with 9 bases that match TRBD1. V shed 3 bases, J shed 5 bases, and the junction held 5 bases outside the gene matches. Per germline, CDR1 SEHNR and CDR2 FQNEAQ (reference sequence). The CDR3 spans 15 residues.

The chain recombines TRBV10-3 with TRBJ2-2; tentative D call: TRBD2 (6 bases). V was pared by 6 bases and J by 1 base, with 12 bases between. The CDR3 length is 15 residues. From germline, CDR1 is ENHRY and CDR2 SYGVKD. This chain's CDR3 is CAISPSAENTGELFF. The CDR3 DNA is TGTGCCATCAGCCCTAGCGCCGAGAACACCGGGGAGCTGTTTTTT.

V gene TRBV30 combines with J gene TRBJ2-3; TRBD2 aligns across 8 bases. J gave up 0 bases and V 6 bases, and 5 bases lay outside the gene matches. The CDR3 loop spans 14 amino acids. CDR1 is GTSNPN and CDR2 is SVGIG in the germline V gene (reference sequence). The CDR3 loop is CACNTGGSTDTQYF. The CDR3 coding sequence is TGTGCCTGCAATACGGGGGGGAGCACAGATACGCAGTATTTT. Full variable domain (missing parts from reference TRBV30 and TRBJ2-3): SQTIHQWPATLVQPVGSPLSLECTVEGTSNPNLYWYRQAAGRGLQLLFYSVGIGQISSEVPQNLSASRPQDRQFILSSKKLLLSDSGFYLCACNTGGSTDTQYFGPGTRLTVL.

This sequence joins TRBV5-1 and TRBJ1-1; D remains ambiguous. Germline V gene lookup returns CDR1 SGHRS and CDR2 YFSETQ. V lost 1 base and J lost 4, with 14 bases in between. This CDR3 comprises 15 residues. Written as DNA, the CDR3 is TGCGCCAGCAGCTTGTATCGGGGAAGCATCACTGAAGCTTTCTTT. Its protein is CASSLYRGSITEAFF.

The J gene is TRBJ2-7, the V gene TRBV7-8, with 8 positions matching TRBD1. CDR3 length: 16 residues. The germline V gene encodes CDR1 SGHVS and CDR2 FQNEAQ. Unmatched junction bases numbered 10, after V lost 3 bases and J lost 3 bases. Written as DNA, the CDR3 is TGTGCCAGCAGCTTTACTACCGGGACAGGATACTACGAGCAGTACTTC. It specifies CASSFTTGTGYYEQYF.

This clone was seen once. For the CDR3, the DNA is TGTGCTAGTGGTTTGGTACCCGGGCCGGGGACTTTGCCAAAACATGAGCAGTTCTTC. Its protein product is CASGLVPGPGTLPKHEQFF. The chain couples TRBV12-5 to TRBJ2-1, with D perhaps matching TRBD2 (6 bases). This CDR3 is 19 amino acids long. The germline V and J ends were trimmed by 0 bases and 8 bases, with 26 bases remaining between them. Germline values: CDR1 LGHNT, CDR2 FRNRAP.

The chain joins TRBV28 to TRBJ1-2; D is possibly TRBD1 (5 bases). CDR3 size: 11 residues. Looked up from germline, CDR1 is MDHEN and CDR2 is SYDVKM. The CDR3 is CTTTGPEGYTF. CDR3 sequence (DNA): TGTACAACCACAGGCCCGGAAGGCTACACCTTC.

This clone appeared a single time. V is TRBV2 and J is TRBJ2-7, with TRBD1 matching over 8 bases. V lost 10 bases and J lost 6; bases outside the gene matches: 14. Germline values: CDR1 SNHLY, CDR2 FYNNEI. This CDR3 contains 14 residues. In nucleotides, the CDR3 is TGTGCCACCGAATCTGGGACAGGCCACCTCGAGCAGTACTTC. Its protein product is CATESGTGHLEQYF.

This clone was picked up a small number of times. The rearrangement uses TRBV27 and TRBJ2-2; no reliable D call. The CDR3 covers 14 residues. Trimming cost V 6 bases and J 0 bases, with 8 bases left between them. CDR1 is MNHEY and CDR2 is SMNVEV in the germline V gene (reference sequence). CDR3 in DNA: TGTGCCAGCAGCACGCTACCGAACACCGGGGAGCTGTTTTTT. Protein sequence: CASSTLPNTGELFF.

Only one count was recorded for this clone. This chain joins TRBV6-2 or TRBV6-3 and TRBJ2-7; 12 bases match TRBD1. The CDR3 spans 15 residues. In germline, CDR1 is MNHEY, CDR2 SVGEGT. Germline trimming cut 6 bases from V and 6 bases from J; bases unmatched to any gene: 9. DNA for the CDR3: TGTGCCAGCAGCCCTGCCGGGACAGGGGGCAGCGAGCAGTACTTC. This codes for CASSPAGTGGSEQYF.

V and J are TRBV20-1 and TRBJ2-1; unclear D gene. This CDR3 spans 11 amino acids. Germline CDR1 and CDR2: DFQATT and SNEGSKA (reference sequence). V dropped 5 bases and J dropped 8 bases, with 10 bases sitting between them. The CDR3: CSASSGHEQFF. CDR3 coding DNA: TGCAGTGCTTCATCAGGCCATGAGCAGTTCTTC.

The chain recombines TRBV5-1 with TRBJ1-4; D possibly corresponds to TRBD1 (5 bases). CDR1 and CDR2 (germline): SGHRS, YFSETQ. V lost 0 bases to trimming and J lost 6 bases, with 9 bases between them. The CDR3 totals 14 residues. CDR3 nucleotides: TGCGCCAGCAGCTTGGGGGGCTGGGATGAAAAACTGTTTTTT. Translated, it gives CASSLGGWDEKLFF.

The V call is TRBV2, the J call TRBJ2-1, with 8 positions matching TRBD1. J lost 6 bases, V lost 9 bases, and 7 bases had no gene match. Germline assignment: CDR1 SNHLY and CDR2 FYNNEI. This CDR3 contains 13 residues. CDR3 loop: CARRQGAPNEQFF. CDR3 DNA: TGTGCCAGAAGGCAGGGGGCGCCCAATGAGCAGTTCTTC. Looking up the rest from reference TRBV2 and TRBJ2-1 gives the full variable domain: EPEVTQTPSHQVTQMGQEVILRCVPISNHLYFYWYRQILGQKVEFLVSFYNNEISEKSEIFDDQFSVERPDGSNFTLKIRSTKLEDSAMYFCARRQGAPNEQFFGPGTRLTVL.

This clone occurred many times. J is TRBJ1-5 and V is TRBV19; maybe TRBD1 (5 bases). Germline V gene sequence: CDR1 LNHDA, CDR2 SQIVND (reference sequence). The CDR3 runs 15 residues. V gave up 5 bases and J gave up 1 base, with 12 bases separating them. The CDR3 nucleotides are TGTGCCAGTAGTCCCACCGGACACAGCAATCAGCCCCAGCATTTT. Translation: CASSPTGHSNQPQHF.

The chain is built from TRBV5-1 and TRBJ2-3; 7 bases are a match to TRBD2. Germline loops: CDR1 SGHRS, CDR2 YFSETQ. The CDR3 covers 15 residues. V shed 0 bases, J shed 4 bases, and the junction held 5 bases outside the gene matches. The CDR3 DNA is TGCGCCAGCAGCTTGGGGACTAGTTTCGCAGATACGCAGTATTTT. Encoded protein: CASSLGTSFADTQYF.